Listed here are 28 T cell receptor beta chains from one sample, sequenced in a study of T cells in Graves' hyperthyroidism and ophthalmopathy. TCR beta CDR3 regions were amplified from RNA. First-round RT-PCR targeting the TCR CDR3 was performed with the HTBI primer set. A single record per CDR3 protein comes from TCRdb applying MiXCR to the multiplex PCR reads. The sample yields hundreds of thousands of distinct CDR3 sequences, 15% to 19% seen once. The sequencing sample was made of blood. All receptors come from a woman under 30 with Graves' hyperthyroidism.

There are many counts of this clonotype. V is TRBV12-5 and J is TRBJ2-1; no reliable D call. Deletions cut 1 base from V and 4 bases from J, with 8 bases between. Germline CDR1 reads LGHNT; CDR2 reads FRNRAP. The length of the CDR3 is 14 residues. The CDR3 region has the DNA TGTGCTAGTGGTTTGGGGGCCCGATACAATGAGCAGTTCTTC. Translated: CASGLGARYNEQFF.

The V call is TRBV4-1, the J call TRBJ2-2, with D perhaps being TRBD1 or TRBD2 (5 bases each). Germline V lookup: CDR1 MGHRA, CDR2 YSYEKL. This CDR3 region has 11 residues. Trimming left V 0 bases short and J 14 bases short, with 7 bases between. The CDR3 loop is CASSQDGGLFF. For the CDR3, the DNA is TGCGCCAGCAGCCAAGATGGGGGACTGTTTTTT.

This clonotype was counted ten times or more. The chain is built from TRBV6-1 and TRBJ1-1, with a weak D call TRBD1 (6 bases). CDR3 length: 13 amino acids. Trimming shortened V by 7 bases and J by 5 bases, and 14 bases separated the two germline ends. The germline V gene has CDR1 MNHNS and CDR2 SASEGT. CDR3: CASKGVTKTEAFF. For the CDR3, the DNA is TGTGCCAGCAAGGGGGTGACGAAAACTGAAGCTTTCTTT.

The V gene is TRBV11-2, the J gene TRBJ2-5, with TRBD1 matching 9 bases. CDR3 length: 15 amino acids. Germline CDR1 SGHAT, CDR2 FQNNGV. J gave up 1 base and V 6 bases, and 6 bases lay outside the gene matches. The CDR3 is CASRSPGQGQETQYF. CDR3 sequence (DNA): TGTGCCAGCAGGTCGCCGGGACAGGGCCAAGAGACCCAGTACTTC.

This clonotype has a count of ten or more. V gene TRBV11-2 combines with J gene TRBJ2-1; 14 nucleotides line up with TRBD2. Unmatched junction bases numbered 3, after V lost 5 bases and J lost 6 bases. The germline gives CDR1 SGHAT, CDR2 FQNNGV. This CDR3 has 15 residues. The CDR3 DNA follows: TGTGCCAGCAGCGGGACTAGCGGGAGTAGCAATGAGCAGTTCTTC. It encodes CASSGTSGSSNEQFF.

This clonotype occurred a few times. The chain couples TRBV19 to TRBJ2-5; the D gene could be TRBD1 or TRBD2 (7 bases each). The CDR3 runs 14 residues. The germline V gene encodes CDR1 LNHDA and CDR2 SQIVND (reference sequence). V was shortened by 7 bases and J by 5 bases, with 17 bases between the two germline ends. Written as DNA, the CDR3 is TGTGCCAGTACATCAGGGGGGGGAACGGAGACCCAGTACTTC. It yields the protein CASTSGGGTETQYF.

The V call is TRBV20-1, the J call TRBJ2-7, with 10 bases lining up with TRBD2. Germline CDR1 reads DFQATT; CDR2 reads SNEGSKA (reference sequence). This CDR3 has 15 residues. The V and J ends lost 0 bases and 0 bases, in that order; junction bases with no gene match: 2. The CDR3 here is CSARDSGGSSYEQYF. The CDR3 DNA follows: TGCAGTGCTAGAGATAGCGGGGGGAGCTCCTACGAGCAGTACTTC.

The chain employs TRBV7-9 and TRBJ2-3, with 8 bases that match TRBD2. The CDR3 contains 16 residues. The J segment lost 6 bases and the V segment lost 5 bases, leaving 13 bases of the junction unmatched. The V gene's germline CDR1 is SEHNR and CDR2 FQNEAQ (reference sequence). Written as DNA, the CDR3 is TGTGCCAGCAGCCGAACGCCTCCGGGAGGGAAGGATACGCAGTATTTT. It encodes CASSRTPPGGKDTQYF.

This clonotype was detected many times. The chain uses TRBV5-1 and TRBJ2-7; TRBD1 aligns across 7 bases. V trimming: 4 bases; J trimming: 0 bases; junction bases outside the gene matches: 4. This CDR3 spans 14 amino acids. Germline loops: CDR1 SGHRS, CDR2 YFSETQ. The CDR3 DNA reads as TGCGCCAGCAGCCCAGGACAGGCCTCCTACGAGCAGTACTTC. It encodes CASSPGQASYEQYF.

This clonotype was counted ten times or more. The chain is built from TRBV6-5 and TRBJ2-7; D tentatively reads TRBD1 or TRBD2 (6 bases each). Trimming pared 2 bases from V and 6 bases from J, leaving 26 bases between. Per germline, CDR1 MNHEY and CDR2 SVGAGI. This CDR3 comprises 18 residues. DNA for the CDR3: TGTGCCAGCAGTTACACAGGCCGGGGGCAAGCGAGAGGGGGCGAGCAGTACTTC. Encoded protein: CASSYTGRGQARGGEQYF.

This clonotype has ten or more counts. V usage is TRBV11-3 and J usage is TRBJ2-1, with D perhaps matching TRBD2 (7 bases). The V and J ends lost 4 bases and 1 base respectively, with 14 bases between them. Germline CDR1 SGHNT, CDR2 YENEEA. The CDR3 contains 16 residues. The CDR3 DNA is TGTGCCAGCAGCTCGGGGGGCTGGGGGTCCTACAATGAGCAGTTCTTC. Amino acid sequence: CASSSGGWGSYNEQFF.

This clonotype showed up many times. The rearrangement uses TRBV12-3 or TRBV12-4 and TRBJ1-5; D is perhaps TRBD1 (6 bases). This CDR3 has 13 amino acids. Trimming stripped 5 bases from V and 5 bases from J, with 10 bases between. CDR3 nucleotide sequence: TGTGCCAGCAGTCTGGCAGGGGATCAGCCCCAGCATTTT. Residues: CASSLAGDQPQHF.

The V gene is TRBV18, the J gene TRBJ1-6; no clear D gene. Trimming took off 1 base at V and 8 bases at J, with 15 bases between the two ends. CDR3 length: 16 amino acids. Germline V gives CDR1 KGHSH, CDR2 LQKENI. The CDR3 DNA reads as TGTGCCAGCTCACCACTTGGGCTGCTTGAAGATTCACCCCTCCACTTT. It yields the protein CASSPLGLLEDSPLHF. Variable domain in full (rest from reference TRBV18 and TRBJ1-6): NAGVMQNPRHLVRRRGQEARLRCSPMKGHSHVYWYRQLPEEGLKFMVYLQKENIIDESGMPKERFSAEFPKEGPSILRIQQVVRGDSAAYFCASSPLGLLEDSPLHFGNGTRLTVT.

This clonotype was seen many times. The chain employs TRBV2 and TRBJ2-7; 11 bases are a match to TRBD2. J gave up 5 bases and V 7 bases, and 10 bases lay outside the gene matches. The CDR3 is 15 amino acids. The germline V gene has CDR1 SNHLY and CDR2 FYNNEI. The CDR3 loop is CASNLLAGVGHEQYF. CDR3 in DNA: TGTGCCAGCAACCTACTAGCGGGAGTCGGTCACGAGCAGTACTTC.

In this sample, this clonotype turned up a few times. This sequence joins TRBV18 and TRBJ2-4; 10 bases align to TRBD2. The junction had 5 bases not matched to a gene; V was cut back by 4 bases and J by 2 bases. Germline loops: CDR1 KGHSH, CDR2 LQKENI. The CDR3 runs to 16 residues. The CDR3 loop reads CASSLVSGRPKNIQYF. The CDR3 DNA follows: TGTGCCAGCTCACTGGTTAGCGGGAGGCCCAAAAACATTCAGTACTTC.

This clonotype came up many times. This rearrangement joins TRBV18 to TRBJ1-5; 10 positions agree with TRBD1. Germline V gene lookup returns CDR1 KGHSH and CDR2 LQKENI. V was clipped by 6 bases and J by 4 bases; unmatched bases: 9. This CDR3 is built from 16 residues. The chain's CDR3 is CASSPGTGVNNQPQHF. For the CDR3, the DNA is TGTGCCAGCTCTCCCGGGACAGGGGTTAATAATCAGCCCCAGCATTTT.

This clonotype has a count of ten or more. This chain joins TRBV7-3 and TRBJ2-7; 11 bases agree with TRBD2. Germline CDR1 SGHTA, CDR2 FQGTGA. CDR3 length equals 14 residues. V was clipped by 1 base and J by 7 bases; unmatched bases: 3. The CDR3 spells CASSLIAGGAEQYF. The CDR3 DNA is TGTGCCAGCAGCTTAATAGCGGGAGGGGCGGAGCAGTACTTC.

This clonotype was recorded at least ten times. The chain recombines TRBV6-1 with TRBJ1-1, with 11 nucleotides matching TRBD1. With V trimmed by 11 bases and J by 0 bases, 11 bases remained unmatched. This CDR3 region has 16 residues. Germline CDR1 is MNHNS and CDR2 is SASEGT. The CDR3 sequence is CALQAGQGVMNTEAFF. In nucleotides, the CDR3 is TGTGCCTTGCAGGCGGGACAGGGGGTTATGAACACTGAAGCTTTCTTT.

This clonotype has at least ten counts. V and J are TRBV4-3 and TRBJ2-7, with 8 nucleotides matching TRBD2. V shed 0 bases and J 2 bases; nucleotides not matched to a gene: 3. Germline V gives CDR1 LGHNA, CDR2 YSLEER. CDR3 length equals 15 residues. The CDR3 sequence is CASSQEPGGPYEQYF. The CDR3, as DNA: TGCGCCAGCAGCCAAGAACCGGGGGGGCCCTACGAGCAGTACTTC.

Concerning this clonotype: A much larger clone lies one base from this, so it may be a read error. The V call is TRBV3-1, the J call TRBJ1-3, with TRBD1 as a possible D gene (5 bases). Trimming removed 4 bases at V and 2 bases at J, with 18 bases between. The CDR3 covers 17 residues. Germline V gene sequence: CDR1 LGHDT, CDR2 YNNKEL (reference sequence). CDR3 coding DNA: TGTGCCAGCAGCCCCGACGAGACAGACCCCCCTGGAAACACCATATATTTT. This codes for CASSPDETDPPGNTIYF.

This clonotype was found many times. The chain joins TRBV20-1 to TRBJ1-1; no reliable D call. Trimming stripped 6 bases from V and 1 base from J, with 9 bases between. Looked up from germline, CDR1 is DFQATT and CDR2 is SNEGSKA (reference sequence). This CDR3 is 12 amino acids long. CDR3 loop: CSARSENTEAFF. DNA for the CDR3: TGCAGTGCCCGATCAGAGAACACTGAAGCTTTCTTT.

In this sample, this clonotype turned up many times. V usage is TRBV6-2 or TRBV6-3 and J usage is TRBJ1-5; D remains unclear. Trimming shortened V by 5 bases and J by 3 bases, and 11 bases separated the two germline ends. Germline CDR1 MNHEY, CDR2 SVGEGT. This CDR3 contains 14 residues. The CDR3 DNA reads as TGTGCCAGCAGTGAGACCTTTCCCAATCAGCCCCAGCATTTT. Its translation is CASSETFPNQPQHF.

The CDR3 DNA sequence: TGTGCCAGCAGTTTAGGGCCGACAGGGAACACTGAAGCTTTCTTT. Amino acid sequence: CASSLGPTGNTEAFF. The rearrangement links TRBV27 to TRBJ1-1, with D maybe TRBD1 (6 bases). This CDR3 is built from 15 residues. V was clipped by 2 bases and J by 1 base, with 11 bases between them. Germline lookup yields CDR1 MNHEY and CDR2 SMNVEV (reference sequence).

The V and J genes are TRBV12-3 or TRBV12-4 and TRBJ2-2, with a possible D match to TRBD1 (6 bases). This CDR3 has 15 amino acids. The V and J ends lost 5 bases and 6 bases respectively, with 16 bases between them. CDR3 residues: CASSQQGLLAGELFF. Written as DNA, the CDR3 is TGTGCCAGCAGTCAACAGGGATTATTAGCCGGGGAGCTGTTTTTT.

The V and J genes are TRBV4-1 and TRBJ1-2, with D possibly TRBD1 on 6 matching bases. Germline V gene data show CDR1 as MGHRA and CDR2 as YSYEKL. The V end lost 0 bases, the J end lost 8 bases, and 19 bases lay between the germline ends. The CDR3 is 16 residues long. CDR3 loop: CASSQDNTGREGGYTF. The CDR3 DNA sequence: TGCGCCAGCAGCCAAGATAACACAGGGCGAGAGGGGGGCTACACCTTC.

In this sample, this clonotype turned up many times. The genes are TRBV28 and TRBJ1-5; 7 bases match TRBD1. The CDR3 runs 16 residues. Germline V CDR1 and CDR2: MDHEN, SYDVKM. The V gene end was trimmed by 5 bases and the J gene end by 9 bases; junction bases not matched to a gene: 16. The DNA of the CDR3 is TGTGCCAGCAGTGTCGCCGCAGGGGGAAGATTGTTGCCCCAGCATTTT. It codes for CASSVAAGGRLLPQHF.

This chain links TRBV20-1 with TRBJ1-5; D is unresolved. The CDR3 is 14 residues long. The V and J ends lost 3 bases and 0 bases respectively, with 9 bases between them. Germline-derived CDR1 and CDR2 are DFQATT and SNEGSKA (reference sequence). The DNA for the CDR3 is TGCAGTGCTAGTGTCCACAATAGCAATCAGCCCCAGCATTTT. It translates to CSASVHNSNQPQHF.

The sample holds many counts of this clonotype. CDR3 region: CASSEEGQGWYEQYF. The CDR3 DNA reads as TGTGCCAGCAGTGAAGAGGGACAGGGGTGGTACGAGCAGTACTTC. This chain uses TRBV2 with TRBJ2-7; 10 nucleotides agree with TRBD1. V gave up 1 base and J gave up 4 bases; unmatched junction bases: 4. This CDR3 is built from 15 residues. Germline-derived CDR1 and CDR2 are SNHLY and FYNNEI.